The clone carrying this TCR beta chain was seen at least ten times. V trimming: 4 bases; J trimming: 5 bases; junction bases outside the gene matches: 7. CDR3 length equals 16 residues. The germline V gene encodes CDR1 SGHRS and CDR2 YFSETQ. The data originate from a study of early T cells in non-severe SARS-CoV-2 infection. TCRdb analysed the 5' RACE reads with MiXCR anew, one entry per CDR3 protein. Of 75,000 to 80,000 distinct CDR3 sequences listed, about 11% are singletons. This chain joins TRBV5-1 and TRBJ2-1; 12 bases line up with TRBD2. The source of this sequence is an adult who was a healthcare worker with PCR-confirmed SARS-CoV-2 infection or an uninfected control (not recorded which). The sequencing used whole blood, collected at baseline. As DNA, the CDR3 is TGCGCCAGCAGCATAGGACTAGCGGGGAAACACAATGAGCAGTTCTTC. Translated, it gives CASSIGLAGKHNEQFF.